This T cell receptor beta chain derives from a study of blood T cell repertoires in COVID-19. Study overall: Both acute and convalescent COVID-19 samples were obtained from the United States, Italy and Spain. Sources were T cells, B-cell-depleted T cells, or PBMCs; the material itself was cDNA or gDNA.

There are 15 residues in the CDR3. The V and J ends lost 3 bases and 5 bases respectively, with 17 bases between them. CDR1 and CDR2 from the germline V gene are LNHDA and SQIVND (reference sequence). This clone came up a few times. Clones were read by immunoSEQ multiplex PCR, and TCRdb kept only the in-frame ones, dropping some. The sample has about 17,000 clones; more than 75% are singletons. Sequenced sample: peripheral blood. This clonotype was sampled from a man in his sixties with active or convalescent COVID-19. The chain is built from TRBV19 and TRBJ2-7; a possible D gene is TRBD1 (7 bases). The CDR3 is CASSMWSGGKDEQYF. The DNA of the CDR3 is TGTGCCAGTAGTATGTGGTCAGGGGGGAAGGACGAGCAGTACTTC.